One sample yielded the 14 T cell receptor beta chains listed below, sequenced in a study of cytomegalovirus exposure and HLA in healthy donors. The method was immunoSEQ multiplex PCR; TCRdb's version includes in-frame clones alone and lacks a portion of them. Here the sample spans about 78,000 clones, less than 96% being singletons. Sequencing was carried out using PBMCs. Receptors originate from a young man in good health and CMV-seropositive.

The chain recombines TRBV27 with TRBJ1-2, with D perhaps matching TRBD1 (5 bases). Germline CDR1 is MNHEY and CDR2 is SMNVEV (reference sequence). Trimming removed 5 bases from V and 2 bases from J, with 21 bases in between. This CDR3 is 17 amino acids long. CDR3: CASSETALTGENYGYTF. Written as DNA, the CDR3 is TGTGCCAGCAGTGAGACCGCTCTCACAGGTGAAAACTATGGCTACACCTTC.

CDR3: CASRGQDYNEQFF. CDR3 bases: TGTGCCAGCAGGGGACAGGACTACAATGAGCAGTTCTTC. The chain links TRBV27 to TRBJ2-1, with 8 bases fitting TRBD1. The CDR3 runs to 13 residues. V was pared by 6 bases and J by 3 bases, with 1 base of the junction left unmatched. Germline assignment: CDR1 MNHEY and CDR2 SMNVEV (reference sequence).

In nucleotides, the CDR3 is TGTGCCAGCAGCTTTCTAGCGGGAGTAGGAGAGACCCAGTACTTC. Its protein is CASSFLAGVGETQYF. This chain uses TRBV11-2 with TRBJ2-5; 10 bases match TRBD2. The CDR3 spans 15 residues. V was clipped by 3 bases and J by 4 bases; unmatched bases: 5. The V gene's germline CDR1 is SGHAT and CDR2 FQNNGV.

The genes are TRBV5-5 and TRBJ2-3; TRBD2 aligns across 11 bases. V lost 7 bases to trimming and J lost 2 bases; unmatched junction nucleotides: 6. Germline CDR1 reads SGHKS; CDR2 reads YYEKEE (reference sequence). The CDR3 is 15 amino acids. The CDR3 is CASARTSGYTDTQYF. CDR3 sequence (DNA): TGTGCCAGCGCACGGACTAGCGGGTACACAGATACGCAGTATTTT.

V usage is TRBV4-1 and J usage is TRBJ1-3, with unresolved D. Germline assignment: CDR1 MGHRA and CDR2 YSYEKL. V gave up 4 bases and J gave up 1 base, with 11 bases separating them. CDR3 length: 15 residues. Here the CDR3 reads CASSLLGLSGNTIYF. The CDR3 DNA is TGCGCCAGCAGCCTACTTGGACTATCTGGAAACACCATATATTTT.

The V call is TRBV29-1, the J call TRBJ1-3, with 9 bases fitting TRBD1. This CDR3 has 14 residues. The junction had 3 bases not matched to a gene; V was cut back by 6 bases and J by 0 bases. From germline, CDR1 is SQVTM and CDR2 ANQGSEA. CDR3 nucleotide sequence: TGCAGCGTGGGACAGGGTAGCTCTGGAAACACCATATATTTT. This sequence encodes CSVGQGSSGNTIYF.

The count of this clone is one. This chain links TRBV5-5 with TRBJ2-5; TRBD2 aligns across 9 bases. The V gene's germline CDR1 is SGHKS and CDR2 YYEKEE (reference sequence). The V gene end was trimmed by 0 bases and the J gene end by 4 bases; junction bases not matched to a gene: 10. The CDR3 consists of 17 residues. For the CDR3, the DNA is TGTGCCAGCAGCTTGGAAAGGCGCGGGAGGGCCGGAGAGACCCAGTACTTC. It codes for CASSLERRGRAGETQYF. The whole variable domain, remainder taken from reference TRBV5-5 and TRBJ2-5, is DAGVTQSPTHLIKTRGQQVTLRCSPISGHKSVSWYQQVLGQGPQFIFQYYEKEERGRGNFPDRFSARQFPNYSSELNVNALLLGDSALYLCASSLERRGRAGETQYFGPGTRLLVL.

The CDR3 bases are TGTGCCAGCAGTTCCGGGGTCTACGAGCAGTACTTC. Translating gives CASSSGVYEQYF. This chain uses TRBV6-1 with TRBJ2-7, with a weak D call TRBD2 (5 bases). There are 12 residues in the CDR3. Between the trimmed V and J ends, which lost 5 bases and 3 bases, there was a span of 8 bases. CDR1 is MNHNS and CDR2 is SASEGT in the germline V gene.

The J gene is TRBJ2-7, the V gene TRBV11-3, with D tentatively TRBD2 (5 bases). The CDR3 spans 13 residues. Trimming cost V 3 bases and J 2 bases, with 8 bases left between them. Germline V gives CDR1 SGHNT, CDR2 YENEEA. CDR3 nucleotide sequence: TGTGCCAGCAGCTTCGCTAGCACCTACGAGCAGTACTTC. Protein product: CASSFASTYEQYF.

This rearrangement joins TRBV5-6 to TRBJ1-2, with D uncertain. The germline CDR1 and CDR2 sequences are SGHDT and YYEEEE. V was clipped by 4 bases and J by 4 bases, with 14 bases between them. The CDR3 loop spans 14 amino acids. DNA of the CDR3: TGTGCCAGCAGCCTTGTCTCTAGACCCTATGGCTACACCTTC. It encodes CASSLVSRPYGYTF.

CDR3 in amino acids: CAIQDRGNTDTQYF. CDR3 in DNA: TGTGCCATCCAGGACAGGGGGAACACAGATACGCAGTATTTT. The rearrangement links TRBV10-3 to TRBJ2-3; TRBD1 agrees at 10 bases. J lost 2 bases, V lost 8 bases, and 4 bases had no gene match. Germline loops: CDR1 ENHRY, CDR2 SYGVKD. The CDR3 totals 14 residues.

This chain connects TRBV5-4 to TRBJ1-2, with 11 bases aligning to TRBD1. Germline V gene sequence: CDR1 SGHNT, CDR2 YYREEE (reference sequence). Unmatched junction bases numbered 2, after V lost 5 bases and J lost 5 bases. The CDR3 is 13 residues long. The CDR3 sequence: CASRGTGGYGYTF. The CDR3 coding sequence is TGTGCCAGCAGGGGGACAGGGGGATATGGCTACACCTTC. Full variable domain (missing parts from reference TRBV5-4 and TRBJ1-2): ETGVTQSPTHLIKTRGQQVTLRCSSQSGHNTVSWYQQALGQGPQFIFQYYREEENGRGNFPPRFSGLQFPNYSSELNVNALELDDSALYLCASRGTGGYGYTFGSGTRLTVV.

This chain uses TRBV27 with TRBJ2-5, with TRBD1 as a possible D gene (6 bases). Germline CDR1 MNHEY, CDR2 SMNVEV (reference sequence). There are 15 residues in the CDR3. The V end was cut by 3 bases, the J end by 7 bases, with 18 bases between. The CDR3 is CASSFSGGGGGTQYF. The CDR3 DNA sequence: TGTGCCAGCAGTTTTTCTGGGGGCGGTGGTGGGACCCAGTACTTC.

V gene TRBV6-5 combines with J gene TRBJ2-1; D call uncertain. The V and J ends lost 0 bases and 5 bases respectively, with 8 bases between them. The CDR3 runs to 14 residues. Germline V gene lookup returns CDR1 MNHEY and CDR2 SVGAGI. Written as DNA, the CDR3 is TGTGCCAGCAGTTACTCGAAGCCGCACAATGAGCAGTTCTTC. Translated, it gives CASSYSKPHNEQFF.